This T cell receptor (beta chain) was obtained from a study of OX40 agonist ivuxolimab in advanced cancers. Study observations and caveats: Blood T cells, both CD4+ and CD8+, expanded clonally by week 6 at 0.1 to 3.0 mg/kg.

On this clone itself: Its specificity is unknown.

The CDR3 length is 15 residues. Germline V gives CDR1 SGHTA, CDR2 FQGTGA. V shed 4 bases and J 7 bases; nucleotides not matched to a gene: 9. Using immunoSEQ multiplex PCR, the repertoire was profiled, and TCRdb retains in-frame clones only, with some absent. The top ten hold less than 0.9% of the sample, which has under 80,000 clones, 88% seen once. The sequence derives from an adult with an advanced solid tumor such as melanoma, head and neck, liver or kidney cancer. The starting material was CD4+ or CD8+ T cells sorted from blood, obtained in a trial of the OX40 agonist ivuxolimab. The chain joins TRBV7-3 to TRBJ2-4, with 8 bases matching TRBD1. The CDR3 is CASSYETGVKNIQYF. CDR3 nucleotides: TGTGCCAGCAGCTACGAGACAGGGGTGAAGAACATTCAGTACTTC.